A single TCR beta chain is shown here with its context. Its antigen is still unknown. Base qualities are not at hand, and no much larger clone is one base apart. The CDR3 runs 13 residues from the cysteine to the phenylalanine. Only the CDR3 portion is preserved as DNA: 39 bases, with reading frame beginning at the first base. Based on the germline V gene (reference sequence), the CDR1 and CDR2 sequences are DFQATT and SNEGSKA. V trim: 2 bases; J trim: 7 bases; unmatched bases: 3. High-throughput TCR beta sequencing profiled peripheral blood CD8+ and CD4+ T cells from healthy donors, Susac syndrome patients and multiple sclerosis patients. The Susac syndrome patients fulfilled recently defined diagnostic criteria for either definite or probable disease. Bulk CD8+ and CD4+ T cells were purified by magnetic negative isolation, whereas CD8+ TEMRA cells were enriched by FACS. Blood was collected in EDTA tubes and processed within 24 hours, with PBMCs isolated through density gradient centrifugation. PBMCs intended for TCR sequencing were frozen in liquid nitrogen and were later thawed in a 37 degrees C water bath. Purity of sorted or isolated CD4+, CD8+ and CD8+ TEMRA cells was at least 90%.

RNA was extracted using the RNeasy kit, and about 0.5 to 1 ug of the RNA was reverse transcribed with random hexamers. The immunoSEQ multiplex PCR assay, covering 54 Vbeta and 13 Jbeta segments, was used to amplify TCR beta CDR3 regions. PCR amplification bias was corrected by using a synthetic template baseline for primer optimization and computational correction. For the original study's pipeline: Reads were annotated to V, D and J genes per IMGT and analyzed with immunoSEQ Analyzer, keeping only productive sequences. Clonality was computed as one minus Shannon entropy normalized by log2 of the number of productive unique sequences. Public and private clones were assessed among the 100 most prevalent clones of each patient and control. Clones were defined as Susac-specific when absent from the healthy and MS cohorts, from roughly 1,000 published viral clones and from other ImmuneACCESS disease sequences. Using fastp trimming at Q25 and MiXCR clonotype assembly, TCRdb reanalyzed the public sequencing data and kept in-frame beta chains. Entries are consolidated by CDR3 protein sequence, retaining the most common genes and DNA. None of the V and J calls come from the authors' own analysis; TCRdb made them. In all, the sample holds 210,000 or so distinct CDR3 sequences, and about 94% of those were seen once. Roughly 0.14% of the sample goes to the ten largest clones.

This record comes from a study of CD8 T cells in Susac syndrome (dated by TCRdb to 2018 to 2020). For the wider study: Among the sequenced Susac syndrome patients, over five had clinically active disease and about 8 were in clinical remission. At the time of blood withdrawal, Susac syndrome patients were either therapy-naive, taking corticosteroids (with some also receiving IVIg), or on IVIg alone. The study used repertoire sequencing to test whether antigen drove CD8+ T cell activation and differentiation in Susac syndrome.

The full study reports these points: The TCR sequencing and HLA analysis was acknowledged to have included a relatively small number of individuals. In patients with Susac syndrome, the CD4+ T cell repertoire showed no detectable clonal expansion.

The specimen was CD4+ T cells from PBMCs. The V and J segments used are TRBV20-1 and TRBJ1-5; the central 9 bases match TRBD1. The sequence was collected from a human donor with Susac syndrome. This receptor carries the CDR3 CSARRTGEQPQHF. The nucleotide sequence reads TGCAGTGCTAGACGGACAGGGGAGCAGCCCCAGCATTTT.